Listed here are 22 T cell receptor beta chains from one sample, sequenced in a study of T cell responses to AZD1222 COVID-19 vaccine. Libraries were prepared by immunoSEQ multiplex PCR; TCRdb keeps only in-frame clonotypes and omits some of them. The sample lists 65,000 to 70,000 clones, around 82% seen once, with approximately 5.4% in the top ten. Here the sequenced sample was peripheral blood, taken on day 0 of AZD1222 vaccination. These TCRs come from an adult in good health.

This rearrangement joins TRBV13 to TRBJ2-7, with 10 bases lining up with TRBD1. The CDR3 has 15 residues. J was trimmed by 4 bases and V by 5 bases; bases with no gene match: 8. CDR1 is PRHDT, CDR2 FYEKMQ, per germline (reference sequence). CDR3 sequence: CASSPTGTGAYEQYF. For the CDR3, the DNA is TGTGCCAGCAGCCCTACCGGGACAGGGGCATACGAGCAGTACTTC. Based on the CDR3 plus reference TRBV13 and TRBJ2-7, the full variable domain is AAGVIQSPRHLIKEKRETATLKCYPIPRHDTVYWYQQGPGQDPQFLISFYEKMQSDKGSIPDRFSAQQFSDYHSELNMSSLELGDSALYFCASSPTGTGAYEQYFGPGTRLTVT.

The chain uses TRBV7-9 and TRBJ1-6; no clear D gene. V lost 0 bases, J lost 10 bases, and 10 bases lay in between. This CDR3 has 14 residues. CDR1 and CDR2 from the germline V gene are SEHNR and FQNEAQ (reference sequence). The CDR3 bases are TGTGCCAGCAGCTTAGCGTTAGCGAGATCACCCCTCCACTTT. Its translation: CASSLALARSPLHF.

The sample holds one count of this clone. The CDR3 nucleotides read TGTGCCATCAGTGAGTCGCGGGGTCGGAGTCAGCCCCAGCATTTT. This sequence encodes CAISESRGRSQPQHF. The chain combines TRBV10-3 with TRBJ1-5; D is unclear. Trimming shortened V by 0 bases and J by 6 bases, and 12 bases separated the two germline ends. The germline gives CDR1 ENHRY, CDR2 SYGVKD. The length of the CDR3 is 15 residues.

CDR3 in DNA: TGTGCCAGCAGTTTACCCAGCACAGATACGCAGTATTTT. Residues: CASSLPSTDTQYF. V is TRBV28 and J is TRBJ2-3; D gene uncertain. This CDR3 is built from 13 residues. Between the trimmed V and J ends, which lost 2 bases and 0 bases, there was a span of 3 bases. CDR1 MDHEN and CDR2 SYDVKM come from the germline V gene.

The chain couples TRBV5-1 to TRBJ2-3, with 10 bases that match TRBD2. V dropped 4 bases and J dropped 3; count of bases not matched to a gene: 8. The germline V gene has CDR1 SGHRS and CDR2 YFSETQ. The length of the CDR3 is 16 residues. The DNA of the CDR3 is TGCGCCAGCAGCCCGGGACTAGCGTCGGTTACAGATACGCAGTATTTT. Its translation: CASSPGLASVTDTQYF.

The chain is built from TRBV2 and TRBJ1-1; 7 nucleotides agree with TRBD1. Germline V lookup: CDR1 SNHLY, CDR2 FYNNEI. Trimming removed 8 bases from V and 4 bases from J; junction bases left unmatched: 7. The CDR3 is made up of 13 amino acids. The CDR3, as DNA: TGTGCCAGCCTTAAAGAGGGGGCCACTGAAGCTTTCTTT. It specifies CASLKEGATEAFF.

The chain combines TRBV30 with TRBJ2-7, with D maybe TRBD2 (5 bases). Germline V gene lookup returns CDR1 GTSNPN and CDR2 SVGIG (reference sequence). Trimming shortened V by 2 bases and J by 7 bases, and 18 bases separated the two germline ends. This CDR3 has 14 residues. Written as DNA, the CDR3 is TGTGCCTGGAGTCACGGGGTCCTCCCGGGTGAGCAGTACTTC. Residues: CAWSHGVLPGEQYF. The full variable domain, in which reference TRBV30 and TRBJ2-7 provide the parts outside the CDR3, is SQTIHQWPATLVQPVGSPLSLECTVEGTSNPNLYWYRQAAGRGLQLLFYSVGIGQISSEVPQNLSASRPQDRQFILSSKKLLLSDSGFYLCAWSHGVLPGEQYFGPGTRLTVT.

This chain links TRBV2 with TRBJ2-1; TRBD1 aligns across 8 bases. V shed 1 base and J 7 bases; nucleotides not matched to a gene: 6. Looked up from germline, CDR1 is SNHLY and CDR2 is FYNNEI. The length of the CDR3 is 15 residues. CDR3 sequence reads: CASSEGQGFMNEQFF. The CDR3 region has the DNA TGTGCCAGCAGTGAAGGACAGGGGTTTATGAATGAGCAGTTCTTC.

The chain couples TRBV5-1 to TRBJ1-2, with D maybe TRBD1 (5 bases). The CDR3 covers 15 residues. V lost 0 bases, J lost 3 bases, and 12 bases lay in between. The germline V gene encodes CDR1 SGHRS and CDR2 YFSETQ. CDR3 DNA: TGCGCCAGCAGCTTGGATCGAGTCAGGGACTATGGCTACACCTTC. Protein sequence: CASSLDRVRDYGYTF.

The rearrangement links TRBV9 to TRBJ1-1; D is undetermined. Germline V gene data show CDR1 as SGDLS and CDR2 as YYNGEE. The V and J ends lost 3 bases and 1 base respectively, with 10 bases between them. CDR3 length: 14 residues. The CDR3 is CASSAWGGNTEAFF. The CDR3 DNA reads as TGTGCCAGCAGCGCCTGGGGTGGGAACACTGAAGCTTTCTTT.

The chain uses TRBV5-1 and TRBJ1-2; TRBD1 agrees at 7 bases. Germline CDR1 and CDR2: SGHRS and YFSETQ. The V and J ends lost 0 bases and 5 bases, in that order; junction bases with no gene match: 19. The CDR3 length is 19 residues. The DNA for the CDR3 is TGCGCCAGCAGCTTGGATGGGGACCCCTTCGGGACAGAGACGTATGGCTACACCTTC. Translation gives CASSLDGDPFGTETYGYTF.

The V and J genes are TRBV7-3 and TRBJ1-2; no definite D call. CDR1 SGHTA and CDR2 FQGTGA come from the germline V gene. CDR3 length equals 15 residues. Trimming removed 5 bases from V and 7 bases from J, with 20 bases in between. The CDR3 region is CASSPLALPGGGYTF. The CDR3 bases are TGTGCCAGCAGCCCACTAGCCCTGCCCGGTGGTGGCTACACCTTC.

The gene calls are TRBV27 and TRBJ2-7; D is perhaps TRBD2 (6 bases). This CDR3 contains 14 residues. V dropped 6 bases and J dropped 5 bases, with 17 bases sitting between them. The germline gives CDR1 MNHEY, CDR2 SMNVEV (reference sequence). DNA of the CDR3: TGTGCCAGCAGCCTCCTATGGGGGGAGGACGAGCAGTACTTC. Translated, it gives CASSLLWGEDEQYF.

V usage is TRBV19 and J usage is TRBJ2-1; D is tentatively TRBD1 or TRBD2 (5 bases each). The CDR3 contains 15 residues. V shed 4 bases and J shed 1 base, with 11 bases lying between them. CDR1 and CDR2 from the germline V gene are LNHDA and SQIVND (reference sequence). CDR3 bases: TGTGCCAGTAGTACCGGGGCGCGATCCTACAATGAGCAGTTCTTC. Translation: CASSTGARSYNEQFF.

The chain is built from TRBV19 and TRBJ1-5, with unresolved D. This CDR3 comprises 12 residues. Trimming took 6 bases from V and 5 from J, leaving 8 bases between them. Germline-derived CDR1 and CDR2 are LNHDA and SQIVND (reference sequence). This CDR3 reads CASRVVDQPQHF. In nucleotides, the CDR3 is TGTGCCAGTAGGGTGGTGGATCAGCCCCAGCATTTT.

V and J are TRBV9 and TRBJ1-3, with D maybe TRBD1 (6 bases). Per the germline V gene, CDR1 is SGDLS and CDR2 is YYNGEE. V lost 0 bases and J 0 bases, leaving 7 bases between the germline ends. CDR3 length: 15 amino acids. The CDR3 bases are TGTGCCAGCAGCGTAGAGGGGGGCTCTGGAAACACCATATATTTT. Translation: CASSVEGGSGNTIYF.

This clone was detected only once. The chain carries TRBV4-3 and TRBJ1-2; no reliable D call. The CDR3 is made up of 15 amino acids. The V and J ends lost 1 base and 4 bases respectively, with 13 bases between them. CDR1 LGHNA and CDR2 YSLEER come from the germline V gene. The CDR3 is CASSQGVATSYGYTF. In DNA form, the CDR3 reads TGCGCCAGCAGCCAAGGGGTGGCGACAAGCTATGGCTACACCTTC.

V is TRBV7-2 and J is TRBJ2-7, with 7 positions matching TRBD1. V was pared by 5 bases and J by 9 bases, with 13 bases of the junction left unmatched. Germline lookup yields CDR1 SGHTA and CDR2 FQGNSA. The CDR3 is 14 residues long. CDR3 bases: TGTGCCAGCAGCCAGCCGGTAACGGGGACAGCGCAGTACTTC. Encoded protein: CASSQPVTGTAQYF. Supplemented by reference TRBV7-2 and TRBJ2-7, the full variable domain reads GAGVSQSPSNKVTEKGKDVELRCDPISGHTALYWYRQSLGQGLEFLIYFQGNSAPDKSGLPSDRFSAERTGGSVSTLTIQRTQQEDSAVYLCASSQPVTGTAQYFGPGTRLTVT.

CDR3 amino acids: CASRLAGGYTF. The CDR3 DNA is TGTGCCAGCCGTCTGGCTGGCGGCTACACCTTC. The chain joins TRBV28 to TRBJ1-2; D gene ambiguous. Germline CDR1 reads MDHEN; CDR2 reads SYDVKM. CDR3 size: 11 residues. V lost 8 bases to trimming and J lost 8 bases, with 12 bases between them.

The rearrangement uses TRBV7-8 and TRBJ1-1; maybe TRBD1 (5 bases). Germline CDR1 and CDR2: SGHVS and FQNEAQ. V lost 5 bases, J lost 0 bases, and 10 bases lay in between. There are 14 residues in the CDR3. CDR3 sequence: CASSAGRMNTEAFF. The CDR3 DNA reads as TGTGCCAGCAGCGCGGGACGGATGAACACTGAAGCTTTCTTT.

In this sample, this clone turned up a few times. DNA for the CDR3: TGTGCCAGCAGTGAACTGACAGGGAGCACAGATACGCAGTATTTT. The encoded protein is CASSELTGSTDTQYF. The chain is built from TRBV6-1 and TRBJ2-3; TRBD1 matches 7 bases. The V gene end was trimmed by 2 bases and the J gene end by 0 bases; junction bases not matched to a gene: 2. The length of the CDR3 is 15 residues. Per the germline V gene, CDR1 is MNHNS and CDR2 is SASEGT.

The CDR3 DNA reads TGTGCCAGCAGCGTCGGCTACGACGATGCTGAAGCTTTCTTT. This gives the protein CASSVGYDDAEAFF. The rearrangement uses TRBV9 and TRBJ1-1, with D unresolved. V gave up 2 bases and J gave up 6 bases, with 14 bases separating them. Germline V gene data show CDR1 as SGDLS and CDR2 as YYNGEE. CDR3 length: 14 amino acids.